This entry lists 18 T cell receptor beta chains sequenced from one sample in a study of cytomegalovirus exposure and HLA in healthy donors (dated by TCRdb to between 2016 and 2019). Libraries were made using the immunoSEQ multiplex PCR assay. TCRdb limited this immuneACCESS table to in-frame rearrangements with V and J called. A share of clones is missing; checked studies link under half to unresolved V genes, and the rest is unexplained. A total of 150,000 to 200,000 clones appear in this sample, around four fifths of them only once. In total, the top ten clones hold approximately 2.4% of the sample. The sequenced material came from PBMCs. The receptors were sampled from a man aged 25-45 years in good health and CMV-seropositive.

V gene TRBV2 combines with J gene TRBJ1-4; possible D gene TRBD1, 5 bases. V lost 7 bases, J lost 4 bases, and 16 bases lay in between. Per germline, CDR1 SNHLY and CDR2 FYNNEI. This CDR3 contains 15 residues. Written as DNA, the CDR3 is TGTGCCAGCATCGTCGGGGGGACGGATAATGAAAAACTGTTTTTT. Translating gives CASIVGGTDNEKLFF.

The chain combines TRBV19 with TRBJ1-2; 8 bases match TRBD1. The CDR3 contains 11 residues. Germline trimming cut 6 bases from V and 8 bases from J; bases unmatched to any gene: 2. Per germline, CDR1 LNHDA and CDR2 SQIVND (reference sequence). In DNA form, the CDR3 reads TGTGCCAGTAGGACAGGGGAAGGCTACACCTTC. This encodes CASRTGEGYTF.

This sequence joins TRBV19 and TRBJ2-1; D is ambiguous. Germline V CDR1 and CDR2: LNHDA, SQIVND (reference sequence). The CDR3 has 14 amino acids. With 5 bases removed from V and 3 bases from J, the gap between germline ends came to 11 bases. The CDR3 coding sequence is TGTGCCAGTAGTGCAGTGGCCCTCTACAATGAGCAGTTCTTC. This encodes CASSAVALYNEQFF.

This sequence joins TRBV7-9 and TRBJ2-7; D is unclear. Trimming removed 3 bases from V and 1 base from J, with 10 bases in between. This CDR3 region has 14 residues. Germline-derived CDR1 and CDR2 are SEHNR and FQNEAQ (reference sequence). CDR3 DNA: TGTGCCAGCAGCTTTTACCCCGAGTCCTACGAGCAGTACTTC. Residues: CASSFYPESYEQYF.

This rearrangement joins TRBV7-2 to TRBJ2-2; no clear D. CDR1 is SGHTA, CDR2 FQGNSA, per germline. V shed 5 bases and J shed 0 bases, with 10 bases lying between them. The CDR3 is made up of 15 amino acids. CDR3 DNA sequence: TGTGCCAGCAGCCCACTCTTTGCGAACACCGGGGAGCTGTTTTTT. Translated, it gives CASSPLFANTGELFF.

This chain joins TRBV19 and TRBJ2-2; 7 nucleotides agree with TRBD1. There are 15 residues in the CDR3. V lost 5 bases, J lost 4 bases, and 7 bases stayed unmatched. Germline CDR1 is LNHDA and CDR2 is SQIVND (reference sequence). Here the CDR3 DNA reads TGTGCCAGTAGTCCCGAAGGGGGCAGCACCGGGGAGCTGTTTTTT. It is translated as CASSPEGGSTGELFF.

This sequence joins TRBV9 and TRBJ2-5; 12 nucleotides match TRBD1. Trimming took 0 bases from V and 5 from J; bases not matched to a gene: 5. The germline V gene encodes CDR1 SGDLS and CDR2 YYNGEE. This CDR3 region has 16 residues. The CDR3 loop is CASSVDGTGGSETQYF. The CDR3 DNA sequence: TGTGCCAGCAGCGTAGACGGGACAGGGGGCAGTGAGACCCAGTACTTC.

The V gene is TRBV5-6, the J gene TRBJ2-3; TRBD2 matches at 12 bases. This CDR3 comprises 17 residues. Germline-derived CDR1 and CDR2 are SGHDT and YYEEEE. V shed 4 bases and J 5 bases; nucleotides not matched to a gene: 11. CDR3 loop: CASSLILAGGPQDTQYF. The CDR3 DNA sequence: TGTGCCAGCAGCCTTATTCTAGCGGGGGGGCCGCAAGATACGCAGTATTTT.

The chain has TRBV14 and TRBJ1-4, with 9 bases matching TRBD1. The germline V gene has CDR1 SGHDN and CDR2 FVKESK. This CDR3 contains 18 residues. V dropped 0 bases and J dropped 7; count of bases not matched to a gene: 12. Here the CDR3 reads CASSQDRTAGQGTEKLFF. The CDR3 region has the DNA TGTGCCAGCAGCCAAGATCGAACGGCCGGACAGGGGACTGAAAAACTGTTTTTT.

This chain links TRBV13 with TRBJ1-3; perhaps TRBD1 as D (5 bases). V was shortened by 6 bases and J by 6 bases, with 12 bases between the two germline ends. CDR1 and CDR2 from the germline V gene are PRHDT and FYEKMQ (reference sequence). This CDR3 comprises 13 residues. The CDR3 DNA sequence: TGTGCCAGCAGTTTACAGGTAGAAAACACCATATATTTT. As protein: CASSLQVENTIYF.

CDR3 amino acids: CASSLGTEYEQYF. DNA for the CDR3: TGTGCCAGCAGCCTGGGGACAGAGTACGAGCAGTACTTC. This chain uses TRBV7-9 with TRBJ2-7; TRBD1 agrees at 7 bases. CDR3 length: 13 residues. V trimming: 5 bases; J trimming: 4 bases; junction bases outside the gene matches: 5. Germline V lookup: CDR1 SEHNR, CDR2 FQNEAQ (reference sequence).

This chain uses TRBV11-2 with TRBJ2-3, with D perhaps matching TRBD2 (5 bases). This CDR3 is 17 amino acids long. In germline, CDR1 is SGHAT, CDR2 FQNNGV. The V end was cut by 4 bases, the J end by 1 base, with 18 bases between. The DNA for the CDR3 is TGTGCCAGCAGCTCCGGACTCTCTCTGGCTGGCACAGATACGCAGTATTTT. Encoded protein: CASSSGLSLAGTDTQYF.

The chain has TRBV7-3 and TRBJ2-5, with TRBD2 as a possible D gene (7 bases). This CDR3 comprises 15 residues. Trimming removed 2 bases from V and 5 bases from J, with 15 bases in between. The germline gives CDR1 SGHTA, CDR2 FQGTGA. The CDR3 loop is CASSLYRGGLETQYF. CDR3 in DNA: TGTGCCAGCAGCTTATATAGGGGGGGCTTGGAGACCCAGTACTTC.

The gene calls are TRBV9 and TRBJ2-3, with 8 bases lining up with TRBD1. V was pared by 0 bases and J by 3 bases, with 6 bases of the junction left unmatched. This CDR3 has 16 amino acids. Germline V CDR1 and CDR2: SGDLS, YYNGEE. The CDR3 protein is CASSVGGQVVTDTQYF. The CDR3 DNA reads as TGTGCCAGCAGCGTAGGGGGACAGGTCGTTACAGATACGCAGTATTTT.

The chain recombines TRBV4-1 with TRBJ2-1; D is ambiguous. Looked up from germline, CDR1 is MGHRA and CDR2 is YSYEKL. The CDR3 runs 12 residues. Trimming removed 1 base from V and 9 bases from J, with 7 bases in between. CDR3 sequence reads: CASSQVRSEQFF. CDR3 DNA sequence: TGCGCCAGCAGCCAAGTGCGGAGTGAGCAGTTCTTC.

The chain is built from TRBV19 and TRBJ1-1, with TRBD1 matching 11 bases. V was clipped by 5 bases and J by 5 bases; unmatched bases: 7. Germline V gene sequence: CDR1 LNHDA, CDR2 SQIVND (reference sequence). The CDR3 sequence is 15 residues long. This CDR3 reads CASSEGQGERTEAFF. The CDR3 DNA reads as TGTGCCAGTAGTGAGGGACAGGGGGAGCGTACTGAAGCTTTCTTT.

This chain joins TRBV2 and TRBJ2-7, with 8 bases identical to TRBD2. The germline gives CDR1 SNHLY, CDR2 FYNNEI. This CDR3 has 18 amino acids. V trimming: 6 bases; J trimming: 0 bases; junction bases outside the gene matches: 16. The CDR3 DNA reads TGTGCCAGCAGAGTCCCGGGACTAGTTGGAGGGCACTCCTACGAGCAGTACTTC. Translating it yields CASRVPGLVGGHSYEQYF.

This chain joins TRBV9 and TRBJ2-3, with D uncertain. The germline V and J ends were trimmed by 0 bases and 2 bases, with 10 bases remaining between them. There are 15 residues in the CDR3. Germline V gives CDR1 SGDLS, CDR2 YYNGEE. The CDR3 sequence: CASSVGPQNTDTQYF. As DNA, the CDR3 is TGTGCCAGCAGCGTAGGTCCCCAAAACACAGATACGCAGTATTTT.